This T cell receptor beta chain was sequenced during a study of technical replicates of blood from a handful of donors. This CDR3 has 14 amino acids. The trim removed 6 bases at V and 4 bases at J, leaving 3 bases unmatched. Per germline, CDR1 MNHNS and CDR2 SASEGT. Profiled with immunoSEQ multiplex PCR; TCRdb holds only in-frame clones, not every one. The sample consists of about 70,000 clones, nearly 98% of them appearing once. The clonotype originates from a human donor in good health. V is TRBV6-1 and J is TRBJ2-5; 12 positions agree with TRBD2. The sequencing input was T cells isolated from PBMCs. CDR3 bases: TGTGCCAGCAGGCTAGCGGGAGGGTCAGAGACCCAGTACTTC. Its protein is CASRLAGGSETQYF.